The 18 T cell receptor beta chains below all came from one sample that was sequenced in a study of blood T cell repertoires in COVID-19. Using immunoSEQ multiplex PCR, the repertoire was profiled, and TCRdb retains in-frame clones only, with some absent. The data hold around 370,000 clones, with approximately 90% observed a single time. Sequencing was done on a sample of PBMCs or T cells enriched from blood (not recorded which). The receptors come from a woman between 18 and 29 years old who had recovered from COVID-19.

This chain links TRBV7-2 with TRBJ1-6; D possibly corresponds to TRBD1 (6 bases). CDR3 length: 15 amino acids. Trimming took 3 bases from V and 9 from J, leaving 15 bases between them. The germline gives CDR1 SGHTA, CDR2 FQGNSA. The CDR3, as DNA: TGTGCCAGCAGCTTTATTCCCCTAGGGGGTTCACCCCTCCACTTT. Its translation is CASSFIPLGGSPLHF.

The genes are TRBV29-1 and TRBJ2-7; TRBD1 aligns across 7 bases. CDR3 size: 14 residues. V lost 7 bases, J lost 0 bases, and 9 bases stayed unmatched. Germline CDR1 SQVTM, CDR2 ANQGSEA. The CDR3 DNA is TGCAGCGCTGTATCCGGGACAGTCTCCTACGAGCAGTACTTC. This encodes CSAVSGTVSYEQYF.

The chain carries TRBV5-1 and TRBJ1-4, with D perhaps matching TRBD1 (5 bases). Trimming took off 4 bases at V and 4 bases at J, with 11 bases between the two ends. Germline CDR1 SGHRS, CDR2 YFSETQ. CDR3 size: 14 residues. The CDR3 reads CASSHQGYNEKLFF. In DNA, the CDR3 is TGCGCCAGCAGCCACCAGGGATATAATGAAAAACTGTTTTTT.

The chain combines TRBV13 with TRBJ2-7, with 10 bases that match TRBD1. Germline-derived CDR1 and CDR2 are PRHDT and FYEKMQ (reference sequence). The trim removed 4 bases at V and 3 bases at J, leaving 6 bases unmatched. The length of the CDR3 is 15 residues. The CDR3 is CASSSRDRGFYEQYF. In DNA, the CDR3 is TGTGCCAGCAGCTCCCGGGACAGGGGTTTCTACGAGCAGTACTTC.

The chain carries TRBV28 and TRBJ2-2; possible D gene TRBD2, 5 bases. Trimming cost V 4 bases and J 5 bases, with 11 bases left between them. Germline loops: CDR1 MDHEN, CDR2 SYDVKM. CDR3 length: 14 residues. CDR3 region: CASSSPGETGELFF. DNA for the CDR3: TGTGCCAGCAGTTCGCCCGGGGAAACCGGGGAGCTGTTTTTT.

This chain joins TRBV24-1 and TRBJ1-2; 10 nucleotides line up with TRBD1. This CDR3 has 15 residues. Germline V CDR1 and CDR2: KGHDR, SFDVKD. V lost 0 bases and J lost 5; bases outside the gene matches: 2. The CDR3 sequence: CATSDLGTGEYGYTF. The CDR3 bases are TGTGCCACCAGTGATTTGGGGACAGGGGAGTATGGCTACACCTTC.

This clone came up once. The same CDR3 also results from other DNA sequences found in this sample. The chain uses TRBV6-5 and TRBJ1-1; D gene unclear. The germline V and J ends were trimmed by 2 bases and 1 base, with 5 bases remaining between them. Germline CDR1 MNHEY, CDR2 SVGAGI. CDR3 length: 13 residues. The chain's CDR3 is CASSYGQNTEAFF. DNA of the CDR3: TGTGCCAGCAGTTACGGGCAGAACACTGAAGCTTTCTTT.

The DNA of the CDR3 is TGCGCCAGCAGCTTTAGCGGGAAGCACCAAGAGACCCAGTACTTC. Translation: CASSFSGKHQETQYF. V usage is TRBV5-1 and J usage is TRBJ2-5; 8 positions agree with TRBD2. The CDR3 loop spans 15 amino acids. Germline-derived CDR1 and CDR2 are SGHRS and YFSETQ. V shed 2 bases, J shed 0 bases, and the junction held 3 bases outside the gene matches.

The chain is built from TRBV5-4 and TRBJ2-5; the D is unclear. V lost 1 base to trimming and J lost 4 bases, with 14 bases between them. There are 15 residues in the CDR3. Germline CDR1 and CDR2: SGHNT and YYREEE (reference sequence). The CDR3 reads CASSLIWIAPETQYF. As DNA, the CDR3 is TGTGCCAGCAGCTTGATCTGGATAGCCCCAGAGACCCAGTACTTC.

This chain uses TRBV5-4 with TRBJ2-5; D may be TRBD2 (6 bases). The germline V gene has CDR1 SGHNT and CDR2 YYREEE (reference sequence). The V gene lost 7 bases and the J gene lost 2 bases, with 15 bases spanning the gap. The CDR3 spans 14 residues. For the CDR3, the DNA is TGTGCCAGCCGGACCGGGGGTTTACAAGAGACCCAGTACTTC. Encoded protein: CASRTGGLQETQYF.

The gene calls are TRBV3-1 (or the pseudogene TRBV3-2) and TRBJ1-6, with D perhaps TRBD1 (5 bases). In germline, CDR1 is LGHDT, CDR2 YNNKEL (reference sequence). Trimming took 1 base from V and 8 from J, leaving 12 bases between them. There are 15 residues in the CDR3. The CDR3 DNA reads as TGTGCCAGCAGCCAAGGGGCGGGGGTCGATTCACCCCTCCACTTT. This gives the protein CASSQGAGVDSPLHF.

This clone was picked up one time. This rearrangement joins TRBV30 to TRBJ2-7; perhaps TRBD1 as D (6 bases). The CDR3 is 14 residues long. Germline CDR1 reads GTSNPN; CDR2 reads SVGIG (reference sequence). Trimming left V 5 bases short and J 0 bases short, with 14 bases between. As DNA, the CDR3 is TGTGCCTGGCTTGACAGGTCTCGCTCCTACGAGCAGTACTTC. Translating it yields CAWLDRSRSYEQYF.

This chain connects TRBV5-4 to TRBJ2-5; 8 nucleotides agree with TRBD2. Germline lookup yields CDR1 SGHNT and CDR2 YYREEE (reference sequence). V trimming: 4 bases; J trimming: 3 bases; junction bases outside the gene matches: 5. There are 14 residues in the CDR3. The CDR3 loop is CASSREGYEETQYF. The CDR3 DNA reads as TGTGCCAGCAGCCGGGAGGGGTACGAAGAGACCCAGTACTTC.

V usage is TRBV7-3 and J usage is TRBJ2-2; 16 bases align to TRBD2. CDR1 is SGHTA and CDR2 is FQGTGA in the germline V gene. The trim removed 1 base at V and 7 bases at J, leaving 15 bases unmatched. The CDR3 extends over 21 amino acids. The CDR3 region has the DNA TGTGCCAGCAGCTTAATCTCCCTTGTGGGGACTAGCGGGGGGGAGATCGGGGAGCTGTTTTTT. This sequence encodes CASSLISLVGTSGGEIGELFF.

The chain couples TRBV7-9 to TRBJ2-1; D uncertain. Trimming removed 2 bases from V and 0 bases from J, with 14 bases in between. The CDR3 loop spans 17 amino acids. Germline V gene data show CDR1 as SEHNR and CDR2 as FQNEAQ (reference sequence). The CDR3 region is CASSLLPGPSSYNEQFF. DNA for the CDR3: TGTGCCAGCAGCTTACTTCCCGGTCCGAGCTCCTACAATGAGCAGTTCTTC.

The gene calls are TRBV9 and TRBJ2-1; perhaps TRBD1 as D (6 bases). From germline, CDR1 is SGDLS and CDR2 YYNGEE. The V and J ends lost 3 bases and 5 bases respectively, with 24 bases between them. The CDR3 covers 18 residues. CDR3 bases: TGTGCCAGCAGCGACGAGCCGCCGGGGCAAGGGGACAACAATGAGCAGTTCTTC. Protein sequence: CASSDEPPGQGDNNEQFF.

The V call is TRBV18, the J call TRBJ2-3; the match to TRBD2 covers 7 bases. V lost 2 bases, J lost 0 bases, and 5 bases stayed unmatched. Per germline, CDR1 KGHSH and CDR2 LQKENI. The CDR3 loop spans 16 amino acids. CDR3 nucleotides: TGTGCCAGCTCACCAGGGCTAGCGGCTAGCACAGATACGCAGTATTTT. The encoded protein is CASSPGLAASTDTQYF.

V gene TRBV19 combines with J gene TRBJ2-7; D possibly corresponds to TRBD1 (6 bases). There are 14 residues in the CDR3. Looked up from germline, CDR1 is LNHDA and CDR2 is SQIVND (reference sequence). Trimming stripped 6 bases from V and 3 bases from J, with 15 bases between. CDR3 in DNA: TGTGCCAGTAGGTCTGCGGTAGGGGGCTACGAGCAGTACTTC. It encodes CASRSAVGGYEQYF.